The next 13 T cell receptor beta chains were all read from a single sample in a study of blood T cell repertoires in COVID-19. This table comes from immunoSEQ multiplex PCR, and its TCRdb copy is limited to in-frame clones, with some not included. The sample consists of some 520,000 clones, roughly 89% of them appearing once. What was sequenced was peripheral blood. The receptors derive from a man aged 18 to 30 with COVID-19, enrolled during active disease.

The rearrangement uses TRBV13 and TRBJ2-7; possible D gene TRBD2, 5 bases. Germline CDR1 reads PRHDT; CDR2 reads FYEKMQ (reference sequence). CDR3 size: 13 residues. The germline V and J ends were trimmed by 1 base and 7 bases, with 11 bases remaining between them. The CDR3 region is CASSLDEGREQYF. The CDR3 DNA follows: TGTGCCAGCAGCTTAGATGAGGGCCGGGAGCAGTACTTC.

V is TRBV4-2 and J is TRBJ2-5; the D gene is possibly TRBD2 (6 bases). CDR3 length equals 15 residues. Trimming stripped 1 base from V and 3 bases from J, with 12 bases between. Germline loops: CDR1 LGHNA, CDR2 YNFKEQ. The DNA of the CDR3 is TGTGCCAGCAGCCAAGGAGGGACTCAGAAAGAGACCCAGTACTTC. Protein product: CASSQGGTQKETQYF.

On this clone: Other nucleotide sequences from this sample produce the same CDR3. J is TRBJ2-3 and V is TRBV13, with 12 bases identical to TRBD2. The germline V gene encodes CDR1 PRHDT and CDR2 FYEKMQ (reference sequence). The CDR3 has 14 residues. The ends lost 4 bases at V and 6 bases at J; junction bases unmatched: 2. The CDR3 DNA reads TGTGCCAGCAGCTCCGGACTAGCGGGGGATACGCAGTATTTT. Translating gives CASSSGLAGDTQYF.

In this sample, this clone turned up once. CDR3 nucleotide sequence: TGTGCCAGCAGTTTAAACAGGGAAGACACCATATATTTT. This gives the protein CASSLNREDTIYF. The genes are TRBV12-3 or TRBV12-4 and TRBJ1-3; D may be TRBD1 (6 bases). Trimming took 2 bases from V and 8 from J, leaving 10 bases between them. This CDR3 comprises 13 residues.

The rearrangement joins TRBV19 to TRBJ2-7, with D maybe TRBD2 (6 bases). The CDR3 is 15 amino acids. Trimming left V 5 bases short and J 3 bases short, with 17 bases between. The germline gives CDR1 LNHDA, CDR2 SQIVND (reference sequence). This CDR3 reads CASSGVAGSGYEQYF. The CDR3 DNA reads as TGTGCCAGTAGTGGAGTGGCGGGATCGGGCTACGAGCAGTACTTC.

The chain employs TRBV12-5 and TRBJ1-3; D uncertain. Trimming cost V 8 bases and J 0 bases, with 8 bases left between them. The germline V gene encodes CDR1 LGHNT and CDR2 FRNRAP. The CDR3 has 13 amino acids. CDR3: CASSSGSGNTIYF. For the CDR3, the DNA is TGTGCTAGTTCCTCGGGCTCTGGAAACACCATATATTTT.

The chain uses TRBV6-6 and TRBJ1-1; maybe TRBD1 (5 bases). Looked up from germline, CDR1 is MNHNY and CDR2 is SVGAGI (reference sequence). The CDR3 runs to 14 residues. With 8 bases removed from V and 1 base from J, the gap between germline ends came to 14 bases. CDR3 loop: CASSVGVRNTEAFF. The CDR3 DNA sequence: TGTGCCAGCTCCGTAGGGGTGAGGAACACTGAAGCTTTCTTT.

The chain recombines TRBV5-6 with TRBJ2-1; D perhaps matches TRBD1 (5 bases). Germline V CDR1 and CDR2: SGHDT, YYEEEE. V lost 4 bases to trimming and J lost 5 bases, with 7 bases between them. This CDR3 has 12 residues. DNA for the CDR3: TGTGCCAGCAGCCCGGACAACAATGAGCAGTTCTTC. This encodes CASSPDNNEQFF. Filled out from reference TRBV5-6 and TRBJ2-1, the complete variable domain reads DAGVTQSPTHLIKTRGQQVTLRCSPKSGHDTVSWYQQALGQGPQFIFQYYEEEERQRGNFPDRFSGHQFPNYSSELNVNALLLGDSALYLCASSPDNNEQFFGPGTRLTVL.

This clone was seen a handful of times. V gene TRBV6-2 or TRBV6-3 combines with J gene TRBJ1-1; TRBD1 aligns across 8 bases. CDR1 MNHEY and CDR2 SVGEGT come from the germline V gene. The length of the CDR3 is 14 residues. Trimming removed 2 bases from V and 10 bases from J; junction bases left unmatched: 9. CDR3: CASSYRGTGNPAFF. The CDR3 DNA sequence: TGTGCCAGCAGTTACCGTGGGACAGGAAATCCAGCTTTCTTT.

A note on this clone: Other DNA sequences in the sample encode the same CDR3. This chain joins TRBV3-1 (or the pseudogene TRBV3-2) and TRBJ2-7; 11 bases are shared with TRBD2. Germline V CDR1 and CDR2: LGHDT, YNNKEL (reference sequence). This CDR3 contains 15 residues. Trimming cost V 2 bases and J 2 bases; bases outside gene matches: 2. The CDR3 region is CASSQTSGSTYEQYF. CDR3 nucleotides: TGTGCCAGCAGCCAAACTAGCGGGAGCACCTACGAGCAGTACTTC.

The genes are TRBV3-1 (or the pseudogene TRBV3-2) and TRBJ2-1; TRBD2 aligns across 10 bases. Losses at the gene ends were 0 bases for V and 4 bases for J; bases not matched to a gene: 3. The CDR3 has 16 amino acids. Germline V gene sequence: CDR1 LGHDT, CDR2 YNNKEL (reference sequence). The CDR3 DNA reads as TGTGCCAGCAGCCAAGATGGACTAGCGGCTTACAATGAGCAGTTCTTC. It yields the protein CASSQDGLAAYNEQFF.

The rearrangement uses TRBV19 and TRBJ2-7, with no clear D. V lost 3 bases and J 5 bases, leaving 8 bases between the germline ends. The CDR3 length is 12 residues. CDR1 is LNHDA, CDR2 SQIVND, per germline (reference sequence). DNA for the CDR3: TGTGCCAGTAGTATTTCGGGTGACGAGCAGTACTTC. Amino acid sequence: CASSISGDEQYF.

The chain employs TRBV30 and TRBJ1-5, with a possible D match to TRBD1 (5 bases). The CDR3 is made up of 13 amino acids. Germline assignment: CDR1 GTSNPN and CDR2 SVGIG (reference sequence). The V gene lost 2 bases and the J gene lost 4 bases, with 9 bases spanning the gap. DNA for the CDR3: TGTGCCTGGAGTTCGGGGGTAAATCAGCCCCAGCATTTT. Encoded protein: CAWSSGVNQPQHF. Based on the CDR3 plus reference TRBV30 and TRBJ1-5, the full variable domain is SQTIHQWPATLVQPVGSPLSLECTVEGTSNPNLYWYRQAAGRGLQLLFYSVGIGQISSEVPQNLSASRPQDRQFILSSKKLLLSDSGFYLCAWSSGVNQPQHFGDGTRLSIL.